A selection of T cell receptor beta chains follows, all from one sample in a study of T cell responses to AZD1222 COVID-19 vaccine. Assay: immunoSEQ multiplex PCR; the TCRdb copy retains only in-frame clones and omits some. Of some 100,000 clones in the sample, approximately 90% were seen once. The input for sequencing was peripheral blood, taken 28 days after the second AZD1222 dose. Receptor source: an adult who received the AZD1222 COVID-19 vaccine. Both conserved end residues are part of each CDR3. D genes are given only for firm matches. Some rows have no size entry. The others give once, few or many, or a class for an expanded clone.

j_gene: TRBJ1-5; v_gene: TRBV6-2/TRBV6-3; d_gene: TRBD1; abundance: .; CDR3nt: TGTGCCAGCAGTTACTCAGGGGGCGACGGTCAGCCCCAGCATTTT; CDR3aa: CASSYSGGDGQPQHF
j_gene: TRBJ2-2; v_gene: TRBV28; d_gene: .; abundance: .; CDR3nt: TGTGCCAGCAGTTCAGGGGTGAACACCGGGGAGCTGTTTTTT; CDR3aa: CASSSGVNTGELFF
j_gene: TRBJ1-6; v_gene: TRBV7-9; d_gene: .; abundance: .; CDR3nt: TGTGCCAGCAGCTTAGAGGGTTCACCCCTCCACTTT; CDR3aa: CASSLEGSPLHF
j_gene: TRBJ2-1; v_gene: TRBV6-5; d_gene: .; abundance: .; CDR3nt: TGTGCCAGCAGTTACGGTGGTAATGGTGAGCAGTTCTTC; CDR3aa: CASSYGGNGEQFF
j_gene: TRBJ2-7; v_gene: TRBV29-1; d_gene: TRBD2; abundance: .; CDR3nt: TGCAGCGTCGAACTAGCGGACTACGAGCAGTACTTC; CDR3aa: CSVELADYEQYF
j_gene: TRBJ2-2; v_gene: TRBV28; d_gene: TRBD2; abundance: .; CDR3nt: TGTGCCCGCGGGGGGAGGGGGACGTCCACCGGGGAGCTGTTTTTT; CDR3aa: CARGGRGTSTGELFF
j_gene: TRBJ2-7; v_gene: TRBV5-5; d_gene: TRBD1; abundance: .; CDR3nt: TGTGCCAGCAGCTTGGACCTAGGGACAGTAAGGGAGCAGTACTTC; CDR3aa: CASSLDLGTVREQYF
j_gene: TRBJ1-1; v_gene: TRBV5-5; d_gene: .; abundance: .; CDR3nt: TGTGCCGACCAAACAGGGCAGGCTTTCTTT; CDR3aa: CADQTGQAFF
j_gene: TRBJ2-1; v_gene: TRBV7-2; d_gene: TRBD2; abundance: .; CDR3nt: TGTGCCAGCAGCTTCCGGACTAGCGGGGGGCTTCAAAATGAGCAGTTCTTC; CDR3aa: CASSFRTSGGLQNEQFF
j_gene: TRBJ1-3; v_gene: TRBV28; d_gene: .; abundance: .; CDR3nt: TGTGCCAGCAGTTTATCGGCCGGAAACACCATATATTTT; CDR3aa: CASSLSAGNTIYF
j_gene: TRBJ1-2; v_gene: TRBV7-5; d_gene: .; abundance: .; CDR3nt: TGTGTCAGAAGCTTAGCGCTACGGCCTTTCAGGGGCTACACCTTC; CDR3aa: CVRSLALRPFRGYTF
j_gene: TRBJ1-1; v_gene: TRBV5-1; d_gene: .; abundance: once; CDR3nt: TGCGCCAGCAGCTTTACAGGAGACACTGAAGCTTTCTTT; CDR3aa: CASSFTGDTEAFF
j_gene: TRBJ2-3; v_gene: TRBV7-3; d_gene: .; abundance: .; CDR3nt: TGTGCCAGCAGCTTAGGGAGGGAGGACAGAGATACGCAGTATTTT; CDR3aa: CASSLGREDRDTQYF
j_gene: TRBJ1-4; v_gene: TRBV21-1; d_gene: .; abundance: .; CDR3nt: TGTGCCAGCAGCAGTAACAGTCTCCTCAAGGGAGTAGGGGAAAAACTGTTTTTT; CDR3aa: CASSSNSLLKGVGEKLFF
j_gene: TRBJ2-2; v_gene: TRBV12-3/TRBV12-4; d_gene: .; abundance: .; CDR3nt: TGTGCCAGCAGCCAGAACACCGGGGAGCTGTTTTTT; CDR3aa: CASSQNTGELFF
j_gene: TRBJ1-3; v_gene: TRBV12-3/TRBV12-4; d_gene: .; abundance: .; CDR3nt: TGTGCCAGCATACGTGGGGGAAACACCATATATTTT; CDR3aa: CASIRGGNTIYF
j_gene: TRBJ2-5; v_gene: TRBV5-1; d_gene: .; abundance: .; CDR3nt: TGCGCCAGCAGCTTGGTGGGCATAACTCAAGAGACCCAGTACTTC; CDR3aa: CASSLVGITQETQYF
j_gene: TRBJ2-7; v_gene: TRBV7-9; d_gene: .; abundance: few; CDR3nt: TGTGCCATCACAGTCGGTAGCGGCTTCTACGAGCAGTACTTC; CDR3aa: CAITVGSGFYEQYF
j_gene: TRBJ1-2; v_gene: TRBV30; d_gene: .; abundance: .; CDR3nt: TGTGCCTGGAGTGTACTAGGGAAGAACTATGGCTACACCTTC; CDR3aa: CAWSVLGKNYGYTF
j_gene: TRBJ1-1; v_gene: TRBV7-9; d_gene: .; abundance: .; CDR3nt: TGTGCCAGCAGCTTAGGGGGCTTCACTGAAGCTTTCTTT; CDR3aa: CASSLGGFTEAFF
j_gene: TRBJ2-2; v_gene: TRBV9; d_gene: TRBD2; abundance: .; CDR3nt: TGTGCCAGCTCGAGGACGCTAGCGGGGGGGCCGAACACCGGGGAGCTGTTTTTT; CDR3aa: CASSRTLAGGPNTGELFF
j_gene: TRBJ2-7; v_gene: TRBV5-1; d_gene: TRBD1; abundance: .; CDR3nt: TGCGCCAGCCGAAGCGGTAACAGGGGTAGCTACGAGCAGTACTTC; CDR3aa: CASRSGNRGSYEQYF
j_gene: TRBJ1-2; v_gene: TRBV27; d_gene: .; abundance: .; CDR3nt: TGTGCCAGCAGTTGGGGTAGTAACTATGGCTACACCTTC; CDR3aa: CASSWGSNYGYTF
j_gene: TRBJ1-3; v_gene: TRBV7-2; d_gene: .; abundance: .; CDR3nt: TGTGCCAGCGGGGACCGATCTGGAAACACCATATATTTT; CDR3aa: CASGDRSGNTIYF
j_gene: TRBJ2-7; v_gene: TRBV6-5; d_gene: TRBD1; abundance: .; CDR3nt: TGTGCCAGCAGGGGGGGACAGGGGGTCTCCTACGAGCAGTACTTC; CDR3aa: CASRGGQGVSYEQYF
j_gene: TRBJ1-6; v_gene: TRBV7-3; d_gene: .; abundance: .; CDR3nt: TGTGCCAGCAGCTCCCTTAGGAATTCACCCCTCCACTTT; CDR3aa: CASSSLRNSPLHF
j_gene: TRBJ2-4; v_gene: TRBV11-2; d_gene: .; abundance: .; CDR3nt: TGTGCCAGCAGCTTAGGTAACATTCAGTACTTC; CDR3aa: CASSLGNIQYF
j_gene: TRBJ1-6; v_gene: TRBV28; d_gene: .; abundance: .; CDR3nt: TGTGCCAGCAGCTCCCCCGGACAGCCTAATTCACCCCTCCACTTT; CDR3aa: CASSSPGQPNSPLHF
j_gene: TRBJ1-3; v_gene: TRBV9; d_gene: TRBD1; abundance: .; CDR3nt: TGTGCCAGCAGCATCACAGGGGGTGCTGGAAACACCATATATTTT; CDR3aa: CASSITGGAGNTIYF
j_gene: TRBJ2-1; v_gene: TRBV3-1/TRBV3-2; d_gene: .; abundance: .; CDR3nt: TGTGCCAGCAGCCAAGGGCCGAATGAGCAGTTCTTC; CDR3aa: CASSQGPNEQFF
j_gene: TRBJ1-1; v_gene: TRBV19; d_gene: TRBD1; abundance: .; CDR3nt: TGTGCCAGTAGACCCGGTGGGACAGGCTTCGAAGCTTTCTTT; CDR3aa: CASRPGGTGFEAFF
j_gene: TRBJ1-4; v_gene: TRBV5-4; d_gene: .; abundance: .; CDR3nt: TGTGCCAGCAGCTTGGCGGGTGCAACTAATGAAAAACTGTTTTTT; CDR3aa: CASSLAGATNEKLFF
j_gene: TRBJ2-5; v_gene: TRBV2; d_gene: TRBD2; abundance: .; CDR3nt: TGTGCCAGCAGACTCCCAACGGGGGGGGCCGCTTGGTACTTC; CDR3aa: CASRLPTGGAAWYF
j_gene: TRBJ1-2; v_gene: TRBV5-8; d_gene: .; abundance: .; CDR3nt: TGTGCCAGCAGCTTGGCAGGCAGGGGTGGCTATGGCTACACCTTC; CDR3aa: CASSLAGRGGYGYTF
j_gene: TRBJ2-2; v_gene: TRBV5-4; d_gene: .; abundance: .; CDR3nt: TGTGCCAGCAGCTTGAATACCGGGGAGCTGTTTTTT; CDR3aa: CASSLNTGELFF
j_gene: TRBJ2-6; v_gene: TRBV18; d_gene: .; abundance: .; CDR3nt: TGTGCCAGCTCACCACTACAGCCCAGCTCTGGGGCCAACGTCCTGACTTTC; CDR3aa: CASSPLQPSSGANVLTF
j_gene: TRBJ2-5; v_gene: TRBV19; d_gene: .; abundance: .; CDR3nt: TGTGCCAGTAGTATGTCGGGGACCCAGTACTTC; CDR3aa: CASSMSGTQYF
j_gene: TRBJ1-3; v_gene: TRBV3-1/TRBV3-2; d_gene: .; abundance: .; CDR3nt: TGTGCCAGCAGCCAAGATACCTTGCTTGGAAACACCATATATTTT; CDR3aa: CASSQDTLLGNTIYF
j_gene: TRBJ1-2; v_gene: TRBV14; d_gene: .; abundance: .; CDR3nt: TGTGCCAGCAGCCAAGTGGGATTACAGGGTTTCAACTATGGCTACACCTTC; CDR3aa: CASSQVGLQGFNYGYTF
j_gene: TRBJ2-2; v_gene: TRBV29-1; d_gene: TRBD1; abundance: .; CDR3nt: TGCAGCGTTGGGACAGGGGTTATTACCGGGGAGCTGTTTTTT; CDR3aa: CSVGTGVITGELFF
j_gene: TRBJ1-2; v_gene: TRBV4-3; d_gene: TRBD1; abundance: .; CDR3nt: TGCGCCAGCAGCCAAGCTCCCGTGTCGTGGACAGGCCAGGGTGGCTACACCTTC; CDR3aa: CASSQAPVSWTGQGGYTF
j_gene: TRBJ2-3; v_gene: TRBV7-8; d_gene: .; abundance: few; CDR3nt: TGTGCCAGCAGCTTAAGCCGCCGGACGGGGACAGATACGCAGTATTTT; CDR3aa: CASSLSRRTGTDTQYF
j_gene: TRBJ1-5; v_gene: TRBV7-3; d_gene: .; abundance: few; CDR3nt: TGTGCCAGCAGCTTAGGAGCCAATCAGCCCCAGCATTTT; CDR3aa: CASSLGANQPQHF
j_gene: TRBJ1-4; v_gene: TRBV11-3; d_gene: .; abundance: .; CDR3nt: TGTGCCAGCAGCTTAAGTGGGGGTGAAAAACTGTTTTTT; CDR3aa: CASSLSGGEKLFF
j_gene: TRBJ1-1; v_gene: TRBV5-1; d_gene: TRBD1; abundance: once; CDR3nt: TGCGCCAGCAGCCCACGACAGGGGGAGCCCGCCACTGAAGCTTTCTTT; CDR3aa: CASSPRQGEPATEAFF
j_gene: TRBJ1-2; v_gene: TRBV14; d_gene: .; abundance: .; CDR3nt: TGTGCCAGCAGCCGAGTAGCTAACTATGGCTACACCTTC; CDR3aa: CASSRVANYGYTF
j_gene: TRBJ2-6; v_gene: TRBV7-9; d_gene: .; abundance: .; CDR3nt: TGTGCCAGCAGCTTCCTGGTGGGGAGCGGGGCCAACGTCCTGACTTTC; CDR3aa: CASSFLVGSGANVLTF
j_gene: TRBJ2-3; v_gene: TRBV6-5; d_gene: .; abundance: .; CDR3nt: TGTGCCAGCAGTAATACCCAGGATACGCAGTATTTT; CDR3aa: CASSNTQDTQYF